The present entry profiles one TCR beta chain with its context. Its antigen is unknown. This sample is part of a study of T cell responses to AZD1222 COVID-19 vaccine. The overall study: Some second doses came at about 4 weeks and others at about 12 weeks; these were pooled.

Some clones are missing from TCRdb's copy, which holds only in-frame ones; the method was immunoSEQ multiplex PCR. The top ten clones hold about 8.6% of a sample with around 140,000 clones, about 92% of them seen once. Regarding the study as a whole: At 160-218 and 743-854, vaccine-associated CD4 TCRs were dominant, and they spanned spike. A mostly white British donor set with more females was recruited, and clonal diversity was possibly underestimated.

The CDR3 runs to 13 residues. V lost 8 bases and J lost 1, with 11 bases in between. CDR1 and CDR2 from the germline V gene are SGHTA and FQGNSA. The gene calls are TRBV7-2 and TRBJ1-2, with D perhaps TRBD1 (5 bases). The sequence was obtained from an adult in good health. The material sequenced was peripheral blood, taken on day 0 of AZD1222 vaccination. The CDR3 loop is CASAPQGNYGYTF. CDR3 coding DNA: TGTGCCAGCGCTCCCCAGGGTAACTATGGCTACACCTTC. The full variable domain, completed using reference TRBV7-2 and TRBJ1-2, is GAGVSQSPSNKVTEKGKDVELRCDPISGHTALYWYRQSLGQGLEFLIYFQGNSAPDKSGLPSDRFSAERTGGSVSTLTIQRTQQEDSAVYLCASAPQGNYGYTFGSGTRLTVV.